This T cell receptor (beta chain) was identified during a study of T-cell memory formation after mild COVID-19. Study outcomes and limitations: Several responding clones turned up in pre-infection memory, indicating that cross-reactive memory may have taken part.

The table lists this clonotype with a few counts. The antigen remains undetermined. Per the germline V gene, CDR1 is LGHNA and CDR2 is YSLEER. This CDR3 is built from 16 residues. The V gene end was trimmed by 0 bases and the J gene end by 4 bases; junction bases not matched to a gene: 5. TCRdb reprocessed the 5' RACE reads via MiXCR and lists one record per CDR3 protein. Among 50,000 to 60,000 distinct CDR3 sequences listed, about 30% were seen once. The sequencing sample was made of PBMCs or a T cell subset sorted from them (not recorded which). This clonotype originated in a man younger than 30 who had mild COVID-19 (a few samples of this study predate the infection). Cell type and time point are not known. This chain joins TRBV4-3 and TRBJ2-1; 8 bases line up with TRBD2. CDR3 region: CASSQDRGGSYNEQFF. The CDR3 DNA sequence: TGCGCCAGCAGCCAAGATCGGGGGGGAAGTTACAATGAGCAGTTCTTC.